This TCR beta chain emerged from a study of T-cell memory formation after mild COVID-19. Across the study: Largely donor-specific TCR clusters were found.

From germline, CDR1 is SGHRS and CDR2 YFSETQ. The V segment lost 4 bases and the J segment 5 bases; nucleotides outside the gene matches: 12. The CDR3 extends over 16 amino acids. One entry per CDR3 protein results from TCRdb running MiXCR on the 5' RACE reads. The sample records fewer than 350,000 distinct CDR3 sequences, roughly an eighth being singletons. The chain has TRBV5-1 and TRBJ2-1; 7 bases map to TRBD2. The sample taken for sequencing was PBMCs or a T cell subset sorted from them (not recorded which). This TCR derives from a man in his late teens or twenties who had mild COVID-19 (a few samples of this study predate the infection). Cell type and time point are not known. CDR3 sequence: CASSRALLASHNEQFF. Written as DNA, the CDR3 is TGCGCCAGCAGCAGGGCGTTACTAGCGTCGCACAATGAGCAGTTCTTC.